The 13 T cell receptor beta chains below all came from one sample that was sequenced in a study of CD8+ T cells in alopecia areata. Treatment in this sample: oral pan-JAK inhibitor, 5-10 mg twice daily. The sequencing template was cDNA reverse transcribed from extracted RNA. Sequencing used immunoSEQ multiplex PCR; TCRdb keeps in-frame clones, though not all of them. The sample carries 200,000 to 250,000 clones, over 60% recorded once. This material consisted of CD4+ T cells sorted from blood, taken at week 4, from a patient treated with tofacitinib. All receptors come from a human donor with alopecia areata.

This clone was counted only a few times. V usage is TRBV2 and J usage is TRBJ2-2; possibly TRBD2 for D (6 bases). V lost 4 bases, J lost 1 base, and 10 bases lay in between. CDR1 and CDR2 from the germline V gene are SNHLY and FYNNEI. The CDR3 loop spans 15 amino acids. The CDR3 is CASSGGSGNTGELFF. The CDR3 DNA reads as TGTGCCAGCAGTGGGGGTAGCGGGAACACCGGGGAGCTGTTTTTT. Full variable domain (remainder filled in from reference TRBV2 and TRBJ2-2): EPEVTQTPSHQVTQMGQEVILRCVPISNHLYFYWYRQILGQKVEFLVSFYNNEISEKSEIFDDQFSVERPDGSNFTLKIRSTKLEDSAMYFCASSGGSGNTGELFFGEGSRLTVL.

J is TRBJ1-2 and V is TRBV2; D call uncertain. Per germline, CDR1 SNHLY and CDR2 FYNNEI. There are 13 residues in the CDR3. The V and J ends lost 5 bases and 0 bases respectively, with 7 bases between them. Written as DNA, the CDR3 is TGTGCCAGCAGTCCAGCTACTAACTATGGCTACACCTTC. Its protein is CASSPATNYGYTF.

CDR3 bases: TGTGCCTGCGAAACCGAAGGGGACCTCACAGATACGCAGTATTTT. This encodes CACETEGDLTDTQYF. The chain employs TRBV30 and TRBJ2-3; D could derive from TRBD1 or TRBD2 (5 bases each). Germline CDR1 and CDR2: GTSNPN and SVGIG (reference sequence). V dropped 6 bases and J dropped 2 bases, with 18 bases sitting between them. The CDR3 has 15 amino acids.

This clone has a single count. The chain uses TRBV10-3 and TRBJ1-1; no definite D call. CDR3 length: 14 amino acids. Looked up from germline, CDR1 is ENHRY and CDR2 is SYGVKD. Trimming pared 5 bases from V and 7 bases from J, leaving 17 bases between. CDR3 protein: CAISLDPGRGEAFF. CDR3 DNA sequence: TGTGCCATCAGTTTGGACCCCGGGCGTGGTGAAGCTTTCTTT.

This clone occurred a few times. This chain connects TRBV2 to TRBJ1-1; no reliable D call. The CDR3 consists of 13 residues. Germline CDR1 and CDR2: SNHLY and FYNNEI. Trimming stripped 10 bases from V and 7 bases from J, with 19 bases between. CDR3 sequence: CATSVSLTLEAFF. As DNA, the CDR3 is TGTGCCACCTCTGTTTCGTTGACTCTTGAAGCTTTCTTT.

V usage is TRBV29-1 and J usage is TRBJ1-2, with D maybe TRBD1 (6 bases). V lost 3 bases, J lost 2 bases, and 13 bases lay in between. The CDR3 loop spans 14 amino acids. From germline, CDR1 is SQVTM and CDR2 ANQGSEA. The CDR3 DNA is TGCAGCGTTGAGACAGGTGGGGGGAACTATGGCTACACCTTC. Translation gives CSVETGGGNYGYTF.

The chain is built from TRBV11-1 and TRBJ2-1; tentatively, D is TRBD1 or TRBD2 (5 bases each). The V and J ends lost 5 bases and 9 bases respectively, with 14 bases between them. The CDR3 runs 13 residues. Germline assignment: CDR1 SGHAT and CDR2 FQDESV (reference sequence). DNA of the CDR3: TGTGCCAGCAGCACCCTCCCGGGGCGTGAGCAGTTCTTC. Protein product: CASSTLPGREQFF.

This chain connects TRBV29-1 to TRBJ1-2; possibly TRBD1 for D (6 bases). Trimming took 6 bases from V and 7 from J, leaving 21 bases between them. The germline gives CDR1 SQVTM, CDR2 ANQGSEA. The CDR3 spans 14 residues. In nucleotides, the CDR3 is TGCAGCGTCCGGCCGGCTGGGGGGCAGGGTGGCTACACCTTC. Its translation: CSVRPAGGQGGYTF.

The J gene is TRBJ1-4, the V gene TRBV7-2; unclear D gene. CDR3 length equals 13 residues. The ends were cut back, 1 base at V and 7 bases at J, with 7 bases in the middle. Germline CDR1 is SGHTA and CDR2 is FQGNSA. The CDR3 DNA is TGTGCCAGCAGCTTAGGACATCGTGAAAAACTGTTTTTT. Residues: CASSLGHREKLFF.

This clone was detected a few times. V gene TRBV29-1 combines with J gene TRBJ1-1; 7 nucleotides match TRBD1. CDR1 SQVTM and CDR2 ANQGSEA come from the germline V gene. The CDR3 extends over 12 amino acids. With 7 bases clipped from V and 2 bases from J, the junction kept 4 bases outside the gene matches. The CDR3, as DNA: TGCAGCGCCCGGGACAGTAACACTGAAGCTTTCTTT. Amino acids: CSARDSNTEAFF. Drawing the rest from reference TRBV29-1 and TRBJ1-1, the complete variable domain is SAVISQKPSRDICQRGTSLTIQCQVDSQVTMMFWYRQQPGQSLTLIATANQGSEATYESGFVIDKFPISRPNLTFSTLTVSNMSPEDSSIYLCSARDSNTEAFFGQGTRLTVV.

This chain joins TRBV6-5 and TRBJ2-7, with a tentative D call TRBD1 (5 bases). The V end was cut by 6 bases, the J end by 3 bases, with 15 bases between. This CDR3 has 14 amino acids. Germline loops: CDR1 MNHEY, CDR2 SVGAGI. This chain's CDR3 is CASRRGSRGYEQYF. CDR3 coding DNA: TGTGCCAGCAGGCGCGGATCAAGGGGCTACGAGCAGTACTTC.

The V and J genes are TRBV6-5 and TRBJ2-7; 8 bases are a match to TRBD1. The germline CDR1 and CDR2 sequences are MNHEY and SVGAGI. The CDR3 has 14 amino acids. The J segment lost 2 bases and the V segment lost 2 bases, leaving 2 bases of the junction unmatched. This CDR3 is CASSYEDRAYEQYF. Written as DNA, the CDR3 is TGTGCCAGCAGTTACGAGGACAGGGCCTACGAGCAGTACTTC.

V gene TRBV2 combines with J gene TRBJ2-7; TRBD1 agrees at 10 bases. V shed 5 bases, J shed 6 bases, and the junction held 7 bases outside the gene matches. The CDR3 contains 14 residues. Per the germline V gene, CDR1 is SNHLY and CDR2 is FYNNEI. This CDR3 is CASSRGQGVFEQYF. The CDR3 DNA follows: TGTGCCAGCAGTAGAGGACAGGGGGTCTTCGAGCAGTACTTC. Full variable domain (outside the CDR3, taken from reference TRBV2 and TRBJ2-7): EPEVTQTPSHQVTQMGQEVILRCVPISNHLYFYWYRQILGQKVEFLVSFYNNEISEKSEIFDDQFSVERPDGSNFTLKIRSTKLEDSAMYFCASSRGQGVFEQYFGPGTRLTVT.